This entry concerns a single T cell receptor beta chain. Antigen specificity is unknown. The data were taken from a study of beta chain features in type 1 diabetes. The study's findings and limits: VDJ junctions from patients with type 1 diabetes contained fewer insertions and more deletions. Shortening that was moderate but significant affected the TCRB CDR3s of Type 1 diabetes patients in all four CD4+ subsets. Any HLA type influence on TCRB rearrangement was left unresolved here.

The sequenced template was cDNA made from the entire isolated RNA. Some clones are missing from TCRdb's copy, which holds only in-frame ones; the method was immunoSEQ multiplex PCR. This sample yields a few hundred thousand clones, of which roughly 14% are seen a single time; 0.015% belongs to the top ten. Sequencing was done on a sample of naive CD4+ T cells from blood. The TCR sequence derives from a woman younger than 30 with type 1 diabetes.

CDR3 coding DNA: TGTGCCAGCAGCTTTTTATTCGGAGAGACCCAGTACTTC. The encoded protein is CASSFLFGETQYF. V usage is TRBV7-3 and J usage is TRBJ2-5; D gene ambiguous. Trimming took off 3 bases at V and 4 bases at J, with 9 bases between the two ends. Germline V gene lookup returns CDR1 SGHTA and CDR2 FQGTGA. CDR3 length equals 13 residues.